The sequence of this T cell receptor beta chain was determined in a study of cytomegalovirus exposure and HLA in healthy donors. Across the study: HLA-typed donors contributed 80 million to 85 million unique TCRs, which were held in an early data release.

13 Jbeta primers and 60 Vbeta primers were used for the PCR. Here immunoSEQ multiplex PCR was the method, and the copy in TCRdb shows in-frame clones only, minus some. Of 35,000 to 50,000 clones listed, around 56% are singletons. Details on this clone: Its antigen is not known.

Germline assignment: CDR1 MDHEN and CDR2 SYDVKM. This CDR3 region has 12 residues. V shed 6 bases and J shed 5 bases, with 11 bases lying between them. The study, taken as a whole, reports: TCR beta chains associated with HLA were, in a later analysis, more clonally expanded than equally common others.

The clonotype was recovered from a man in his 60s in good health and CMV-seronegative. This sequence joins TRBV28 and TRBJ2-7; a weak D match, TRBD1 (6 bases). The sample was PBMCs. CDR3 region: CASSHRVDEQYF. The CDR3 DNA is TGTGCCAGCAGCCACAGGGTGGACGAGCAGTACTTC.